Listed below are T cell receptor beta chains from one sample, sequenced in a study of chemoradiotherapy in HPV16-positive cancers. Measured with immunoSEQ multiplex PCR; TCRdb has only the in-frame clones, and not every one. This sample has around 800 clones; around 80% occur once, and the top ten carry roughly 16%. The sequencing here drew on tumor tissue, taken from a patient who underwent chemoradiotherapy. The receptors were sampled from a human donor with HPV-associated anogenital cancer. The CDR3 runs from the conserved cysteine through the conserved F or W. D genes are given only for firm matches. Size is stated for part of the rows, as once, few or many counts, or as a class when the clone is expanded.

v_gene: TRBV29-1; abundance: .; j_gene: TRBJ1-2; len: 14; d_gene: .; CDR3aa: CSVEPPGANKGYTF; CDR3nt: TGCAGCGTTGAACCCCCAGGGGCTAATAAGGGCTACACCTTC
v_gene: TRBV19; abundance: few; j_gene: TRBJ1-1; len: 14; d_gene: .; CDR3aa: CASNQPGTSAEAFF; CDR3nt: TGTGCCAGTAACCAGCCCGGGACATCCGCTGAAGCTTTCTTT
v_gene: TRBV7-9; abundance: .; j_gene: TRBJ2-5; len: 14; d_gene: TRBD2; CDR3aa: CASSFGGGIETQYF; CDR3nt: TGTGCCAGCAGCTTTGGGGGAGGGATAGAGACCCAGTACTTC
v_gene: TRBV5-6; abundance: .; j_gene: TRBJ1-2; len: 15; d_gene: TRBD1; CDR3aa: CASKGTGAFLYGYTF; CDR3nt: TGTGCCAGCAAGGGAACAGGGGCCTTTCTGTATGGCTACACCTTC
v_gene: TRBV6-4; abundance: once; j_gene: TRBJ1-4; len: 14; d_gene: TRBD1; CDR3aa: CASRLDRDREKLFF; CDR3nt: TGTGCCAGCAGGCTAGACAGGGATCGGGAAAAACTGTTTTTT
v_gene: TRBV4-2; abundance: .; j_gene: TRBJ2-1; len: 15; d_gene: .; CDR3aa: CASSQDPADYNEQFF; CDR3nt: TGTGCCAGCAGCCAAGATCCCGCAGACTACAATGAGCAGTTCTTC
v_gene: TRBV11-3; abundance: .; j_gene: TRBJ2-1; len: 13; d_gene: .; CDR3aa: CASSFGILNEQFF; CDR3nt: TGTGCCAGCAGCTTTGGGATCCTAAATGAGCAGTTCTTC
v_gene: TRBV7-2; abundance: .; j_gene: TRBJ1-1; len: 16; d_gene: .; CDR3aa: CASSLGVGLMNTEAFF; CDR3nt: TGTGCCAGCAGCTTAGGGGTTGGACTTATGAACACTGAAGCTTTCTTT
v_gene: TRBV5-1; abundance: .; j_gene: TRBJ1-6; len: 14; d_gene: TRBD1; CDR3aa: CASSRTGGNSPLHF; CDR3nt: TGCGCCAGCAGCCGGACAGGGGGTAATTCACCCCTCCACTTT
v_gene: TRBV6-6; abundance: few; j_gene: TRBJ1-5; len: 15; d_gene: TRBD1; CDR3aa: CASRKTGNSNQPQHF; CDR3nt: TGTGCCAGCAGGAAGACAGGGAATAGCAATCAGCCCCAGCATTTT
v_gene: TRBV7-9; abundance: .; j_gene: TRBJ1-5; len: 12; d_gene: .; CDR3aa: CASSLDNQPQHF; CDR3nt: TGTGCCAGCAGCTTAGATAATCAGCCCCAGCATTTT
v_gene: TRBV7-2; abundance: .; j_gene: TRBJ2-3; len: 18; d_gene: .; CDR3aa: CASSLIVFTHKSTDTQYF; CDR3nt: TGTGCCAGCAGCTTAATTGTATTTACCCACAAGAGCACAGATACGCAGTATTTT
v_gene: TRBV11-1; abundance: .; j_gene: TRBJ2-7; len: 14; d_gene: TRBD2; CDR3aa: CASREAAGLYEQYF; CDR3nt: TGTGCCAGCAGGGAAGCAGCGGGACTCTACGAGCAGTACTTC
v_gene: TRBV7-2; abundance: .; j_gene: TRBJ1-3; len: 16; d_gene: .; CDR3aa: CASSSNSAYSGNTIYF; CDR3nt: TGTGCCAGCAGCTCCAATTCGGCGTACTCTGGAAACACCATATATTTT
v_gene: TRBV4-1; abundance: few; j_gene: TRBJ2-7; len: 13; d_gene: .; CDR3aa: CASSQGYVNEQYF; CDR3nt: TGCGCCAGCAGCCAGGGGTACGTCAACGAGCAGTACTTC
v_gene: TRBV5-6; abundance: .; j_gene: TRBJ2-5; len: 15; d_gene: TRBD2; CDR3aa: CASSLGTSGGETQYF; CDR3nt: TGTGCCAGCAGCTTAGGGACTAGCGGAGGAGAGACCCAGTACTTC
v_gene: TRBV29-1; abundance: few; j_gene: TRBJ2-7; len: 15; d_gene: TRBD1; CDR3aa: CSAQPGTGGSYEQYF; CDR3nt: TGCAGCGCCCAACCGGGGACAGGGGGCTCCTACGAGCAGTACTTC
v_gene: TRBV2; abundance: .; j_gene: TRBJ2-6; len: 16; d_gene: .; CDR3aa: CASSEPTGSGANVLTF; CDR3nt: TGTGCCAGCAGTGAACCAACAGGTTCTGGGGCCAACGTCCTGACTTTC
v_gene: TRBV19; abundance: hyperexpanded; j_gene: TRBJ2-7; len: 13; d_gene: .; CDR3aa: CASSPGPNYEQYF; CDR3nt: TGTGCCAGTAGTCCCGGGCCGAACTACGAGCAGTACTTC
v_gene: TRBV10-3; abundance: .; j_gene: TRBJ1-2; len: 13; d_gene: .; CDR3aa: CAISESPTFGYTF; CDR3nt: TGTGCCATCAGTGAGTCCCCTACCTTTGGCTACACCTTC